The 31 T cell receptor beta chains reported below all come from one sample, sequenced in a study of regulatory T cells in long-lasting Graves disease. The TCR beta library used iRepertoire HTBI primers with Arm-PCR amplification of CDR3. Via MiXCR, TCRdb re-called the multiplex PCR reads, giving one row per CDR3 protein. The repertoire consists of about 400,000 distinct CDR3 sequences, with roughly 15% occurring once and the leading ten covering 20%. The time point denotes: newly diagnosed GD, antithyroid drugs for less than 3 months. From RNA extracted from PBMCs, the TCR library was made. The data also belong to a second study, concerning T cells in Graves' hyperthyroidism and ophthalmopathy.

The material was peripheral blood mononuclear cells (PBMCs), obtained at new diagnosis, from a patient treated with antithyroid drugs. The receptors originated from a woman younger than 30 with Graves disease.

J is TRBJ1-2 and V is TRBV7-2; the match to TRBD1 covers 11 bases. V dropped 5 bases and J dropped 1; count of bases not matched to a gene: 3. CDR1 and CDR2 from the germline V gene are SGHTA and FQGNSA. The CDR3 runs to 15 residues. CDR3 sequence (DNA): TGTGCCAGCAGCATGGACAGGGGGCATAACTATGGCTACACCTTC. This translates into CASSMDRGHNYGYTF.

This clonotype was seen more than once but under ten times. This chain joins TRBV24-1 and TRBJ2-3, with D tentatively TRBD2 (7 bases). The V end was cut by 9 bases, the J end by 7 bases, with 22 bases between. CDR1 and CDR2 (germline): KGHDR, SFDVKD. The CDR3 runs 15 residues. Here the CDR3 DNA reads TGTGCCACCTCCCCTGAGGGGGAGGGCGTGAATACGCAGTATTTT. Protein: CATSPEGEGVNTQYF.

This clonotype has at least ten counts. This chain uses TRBV4-1 with TRBJ2-3; D remains unclear. CDR1 MGHRA and CDR2 YSYEKL come from the germline V gene. The CDR3 sequence is 14 residues long. Between the trimmed V and J ends, which lost 2 bases and 1 base, there was a span of 7 bases. The CDR3 bases are TGCGCCAGCAGCCAACTCCGAGGCACAGATACGCAGTATTTT. Translating it yields CASSQLRGTDTQYF.

CDR3 in amino acids: CASSTGQGNLIGYEQYF. The CDR3 DNA reads as TGTGCCAGCAGTACCGGACAGGGTAATTTAATCGGGTACGAGCAGTACTTC. V is TRBV6-1 and J is TRBJ2-7; 8 bases fit TRBD1. Germline lookup yields CDR1 MNHNS and CDR2 SASEGT. Germline trimming cut 5 bases from V and 4 bases from J; bases unmatched to any gene: 16. This CDR3 has 17 amino acids.

This clonotype was seen ten or more times. The genes are TRBV6-2 or TRBV6-3 and TRBJ1-4; D may be TRBD1 (6 bases). The germline gives CDR1 MNHEY, CDR2 SVGEGT. V was clipped by 10 bases and J by 1 base, with 13 bases between them. CDR3 length equals 14 residues. The CDR3 loop is CAIHRVGTNEKLFF. In DNA form, the CDR3 reads TGTGCCATCCACAGGGTTGGAACTAATGAAAAACTGTTTTTT.

This clonotype was found many times. The rearrangement joins TRBV7-9 to TRBJ2-5, with D possibly matching TRBD2 (5 bases). This CDR3 is 15 amino acids long. The V and J ends lost 8 bases and 4 bases respectively, with 20 bases between them. CDR1 is SEHNR, CDR2 FQNEAQ, per germline (reference sequence). CDR3 amino acids: CASVQREGESETQYF. CDR3 DNA sequence: TGTGCCAGCGTACAGAGAGAGGGAGAATCAGAGACCCAGTACTTC.

This rearrangement joins TRBV19 to TRBJ1-5, with 8 bases matching TRBD1. The CDR3 is 15 amino acids. CDR1 is LNHDA, CDR2 SQIVND, per germline (reference sequence). Trimming removed 6 bases from V and 3 bases from J; junction bases left unmatched: 7. The CDR3 bases are TGTGCCAGTAGCTCCGACAGGGGTAACAATCAGCCCCAGCATTTT. This gives the protein CASSSDRGNNQPQHF.

This clonotype was picked up many times. This sequence joins TRBV29-1 and TRBJ2-5; the match to TRBD2 covers 8 bases. With V trimmed by 4 bases and J by 2 bases, 6 bases remained unmatched. This CDR3 comprises 14 residues. Germline lookup yields CDR1 SQVTM and CDR2 ANQGSEA. CDR3 loop: CSVVAGGFQETQYF. The CDR3, as DNA: TGCAGCGTTGTGGCGGGAGGATTTCAAGAGACCCAGTACTTC.

This clonotype came up many times. The V gene is TRBV11-1, the J gene TRBJ2-1; D unresolved. V was cut by 4 bases and J by 8 bases, with 6 bases left in between. The CDR3 runs 11 residues. Germline V gene sequence: CDR1 SGHAT, CDR2 FQDESV (reference sequence). The chain's CDR3 is CASSSTYEQFF. As DNA, the CDR3 is TGTGCCAGCAGCTCTACCTATGAGCAGTTCTTC.

The chain carries TRBV6-2 or TRBV6-3 and TRBJ2-7, with D possibly being TRBD1 (6 bases). In germline, CDR1 is MNHEY, CDR2 SVGEGT. Trimming stripped 5 bases from V and 0 bases from J, with 11 bases between. The CDR3 sequence is 14 residues long. DNA for the CDR3: TGTGCCAGCAGTGCACAGGGAAGCTCCTACGAGCAGTACTTC. Protein product: CASSAQGSSYEQYF.

CDR3 sequence (DNA): TGTGCCAGTAAGGTAGTGGGGACATTGAACACCGGGGAGCTGTTTTTT. It yields the protein CASKVVGTLNTGELFF. This chain connects TRBV19 to TRBJ2-2; possible D gene TRBD1, 6 bases. The CDR3 is 16 amino acids. Germline V gene lookup returns CDR1 LNHDA and CDR2 SQIVND (reference sequence). V shed 7 bases and J shed 1 base, with 16 bases lying between them.

The sample holds many counts of this clonotype. CDR3: CASSPGGYAYEQYF. The CDR3 DNA reads TGCGCCAGCAGCCCGGGGGGGTACGCCTACGAGCAGTACTTC. The V and J genes are TRBV5-1 and TRBJ2-7, with 8 bases identical to TRBD2. The CDR3 totals 14 residues. Germline V gene data show CDR1 as SGHRS and CDR2 as YFSETQ. Trimming took 4 bases from V and 2 from J; bases not matched to a gene: 5.

This clonotype has at least ten counts. This chain links TRBV3-1 with TRBJ2-7; D tentatively reads TRBD1 or TRBD2 (5 bases each). The CDR3 extends over 14 amino acids. With 2 bases removed from V and 6 bases from J, the gap between germline ends came to 14 bases. Looked up from germline, CDR1 is LGHDT and CDR2 is YNNKEL (reference sequence). The CDR3 DNA reads as TGTGCCAGCAGCCAAACCTCGGGACCCAGCGAGCAGTACTTC. As protein: CASSQTSGPSEQYF.

This clonotype occurred many times. This chain's CDR3 is CASSHGQGGYTEAFF. CDR3 sequence (DNA): TGTGCCAGCAGCCATGGACAGGGCGGGTACACTGAAGCTTTCTTT. V gene TRBV3-1 combines with J gene TRBJ1-1, with 8 positions matching TRBD1. J was trimmed by 3 bases and V by 3 bases; bases with no gene match: 6. The CDR3 totals 15 residues. The germline V gene has CDR1 LGHDT and CDR2 YNNKEL (reference sequence).

This clonotype was counted many times. This chain links TRBV5-1 with TRBJ2-3, with 14 nucleotides matching TRBD2. The J segment lost 2 bases and the V segment lost 3 bases, leaving 8 bases of the junction unmatched. The CDR3 sequence is 18 residues long. Per the germline V gene, CDR1 is SGHRS and CDR2 is YFSETQ. The CDR3: CASSSGLAGGGSTDTQYF. As DNA, the CDR3 is TGCGCCAGCAGCTCCGGACTAGCGGGGGGCGGCTCCACAGATACGCAGTATTTT.

This clonotype was counted only a few times. The chain recombines TRBV3-1 with TRBJ1-6, with D unclear. The CDR3 covers 12 residues. The V gene lost 2 bases and the J gene lost 14 bases, with 10 bases spanning the gap. Germline CDR1 reads LGHDT; CDR2 reads YNNKEL (reference sequence). In DNA, the CDR3 is TGTGCCAGCAGCCAACACGGTTTGGCCCTCCACTTT. Translation gives CASSQHGLALHF.

This clonotype was found a few times. The chain is built from TRBV6-5 and TRBJ1-1; unclear D gene. Germline V lookup: CDR1 MNHEY, CDR2 SVGAGI. The CDR3 runs to 13 residues. The V and J ends lost 2 bases and 4 bases respectively, with 8 bases between them. The CDR3 sequence is CASSYRVGTEAFF. The DNA of the CDR3 is TGTGCCAGCAGTTACAGGGTAGGCACTGAAGCTTTCTTT.

At least ten counts were recorded for this clonotype. This chain connects TRBV6-1 to TRBJ2-3; D possibly corresponds to TRBD2 (6 bases). Trimming cost V 8 bases and J 2 bases, with 14 bases left between them. The CDR3 covers 14 residues. Germline V gene lookup returns CDR1 MNHNS and CDR2 SASEGT. This chain's CDR3 is CASLGGTPTDTQYF. Written as DNA, the CDR3 is TGTGCCAGCTTGGGCGGGACCCCCACAGATACGCAGTATTTT.

The chain is built from TRBV14 and TRBJ2-2; 8 bases map to TRBD2. This CDR3 contains 19 residues. J was trimmed by 0 bases and V by 4 bases; bases with no gene match: 13. Germline V lookup: CDR1 SGHDN, CDR2 FVKESK. In DNA form, the CDR3 reads TGTGCCAGCAGCCTAAACCCACTAGCGGAATATACGAACACCGGGGAGCTGTTTTTT. It yields the protein CASSLNPLAEYTNTGELFF. The full variable domain, rest sourced from reference TRBV14 and TRBJ2-2, is EAGVTQFPSHSVIEKGQTVTLRCDPISGHDNLYWYRRVMGKEIKFLLHFVKESKQDESGMPNNRFLAERTGGTYSTLKVQPAELEDSGVYFCASSLNPLAEYTNTGELFFGEGSRLTVL.

In its sample, this clonotype was seen many times. The chain employs TRBV5-1 and TRBJ2-7, with TRBD1 matching 8 bases. Germline assignment: CDR1 SGHRS and CDR2 YFSETQ. This CDR3 has 16 residues. V lost 5 bases and J lost 6; bases outside the gene matches: 16. The DNA for the CDR3 is TGCGCCAGCAGGCAAACAGGGGGATCTAATTATGGCGAGCAGTACTTC. Its protein is CASRQTGGSNYGEQYF.

This clonotype has a count of ten or more. V and J are TRBV6-1 and TRBJ2-7, with D hard to call. Between the trimmed V and J ends, which lost 6 bases and 3 bases, there was a span of 15 bases. The CDR3 extends over 14 amino acids. Germline assignment: CDR1 MNHNS and CDR2 SASEGT. CDR3 DNA sequence: TGTGCCAGCAGACTCTACGAAGGATTCTACGAGCAGTACTTC. Protein product: CASRLYEGFYEQYF.

The table lists this clonotype with many counts. The chain employs TRBV30 and TRBJ1-1, with D uncertain. V dropped 0 bases and J dropped 1 base, with 6 bases sitting between them. The germline V gene encodes CDR1 GTSNPN and CDR2 SVGIG (reference sequence). The CDR3 contains 13 residues. The CDR3 DNA reads TGTGCCTGGAGTGTAGCGGAGAACACTGAAGCTTTCTTT. This encodes CAWSVAENTEAFF.

The chain combines TRBV12-5 with TRBJ1-2; weak D call: TRBD1 (6 bases). Per the germline V gene, CDR1 is LGHNT and CDR2 is FRNRAP. This CDR3 spans 14 amino acids. The V gene lost 6 bases and the J gene lost 0 bases, with 11 bases spanning the gap. The CDR3 DNA sequence: TGTGCTAGTGGACCGACAGGAGCTAACTATGGCTACACCTTC. This translates into CASGPTGANYGYTF.

In this sample, this clonotype turned up many times. The J gene is TRBJ2-2, the V gene TRBV12-3 or TRBV12-4, with D maybe TRBD1 (6 bases). The CDR3 contains 11 residues. Trimming stripped 7 bases from V and 8 bases from J, with 8 bases between. The CDR3: CASTTGGELFF. The CDR3 DNA is TGTGCCAGCACCACAGGGGGGGAGCTGTTTTTT.

The sample holds many counts of this clonotype. The CDR3 nucleotides are TGTGCCATCCGTAAGGGACAGGGAATGGACGAGCAGTACTTC. It encodes CAIRKGQGMDEQYF. This chain connects TRBV10-3 to TRBJ2-7, with 9 bases identical to TRBD1. The CDR3 contains 14 residues. Germline V CDR1 and CDR2: ENHRY, SYGVKD. With V trimmed by 8 bases and J by 5 bases, 10 bases remained unmatched.

This clonotype appeared a few times. The V call is TRBV25-1, the J call TRBJ2-3, with 9 bases fitting TRBD1. Per the germline V gene, CDR1 is MGHDK and CDR2 is SYGVNS. The CDR3 covers 18 residues. The V gene end was trimmed by 3 bases and the J gene end by 3 bases; junction bases not matched to a gene: 13. CDR3 loop: CASSENFRGQGGTDTQYF. The CDR3, as DNA: TGTGCCAGCAGTGAGAATTTTAGGGGACAGGGCGGGACAGATACGCAGTATTTT.

This clonotype was found many times. The J gene is TRBJ2-5, the V gene TRBV24-1; D not certain. CDR3 length equals 12 residues. CDR1 is KGHDR and CDR2 is SFDVKD in the germline V gene. Trimming took off 2 bases at V and 2 bases at J, with 2 bases between the two ends. The CDR3 sequence is CATSDSQETQYF. In nucleotides, the CDR3 is TGTGCCACCAGTGATTCACAAGAGACCCAGTACTTC.

There are many counts of this clonotype. The V and J genes are TRBV20-1 and TRBJ1-2; 11 bases line up with TRBD1. The J segment lost 3 bases and the V segment lost 6 bases, leaving 12 bases of the junction unmatched. Looked up from germline, CDR1 is DFQATT and CDR2 is SNEGSKA (reference sequence). The CDR3 spans 16 residues. CDR3 in DNA: TGCAGTGCGTCACGAAGGACAGGGGGCGTAGACTATGGCTACACCTTC. It yields the protein CSASRRTGGVDYGYTF.

In its sample, this clonotype was seen many times. The J gene is TRBJ2-1, the V gene TRBV5-1, with 11 nucleotides matching TRBD2. Germline trimming cut 5 bases from V and 5 bases from J; bases unmatched to any gene: 3. Germline V gene data show CDR1 as SGHRS and CDR2 as YFSETQ. CDR3 size: 14 residues. CDR3 region: CASRGTSGHNEQFF. The CDR3, as DNA: TGCGCCAGCAGAGGGACTAGCGGACACAATGAGCAGTTCTTC.

This clonotype was counted between two and nine times. The V gene is TRBV7-9, the J gene TRBJ1-2, with a tentative D call TRBD1 (6 bases). Germline V CDR1 and CDR2: SEHNR, FQNEAQ (reference sequence). V gave up 8 bases and J gave up 6 bases, with 19 bases separating them. This CDR3 has 14 residues. The CDR3 DNA is TGTGCCAGCCGACCGAGAGGACAGCAACATGGCTACACCTTC. Its translation is CASRPRGQQHGYTF.

The sample holds many counts of this clonotype. One end of the junction is discordant with germline, which a read error may explain. The chain joins TRBV5-1 to TRBJ1-1, with 9 bases identical to TRBD1. The CDR3 contains 14 residues. CDR1 is SGHRS and CDR2 is YFSETQ in the germline V gene. CDR3 in DNA: TGTGCCAGCAGCTCGGGACAGGGCGCGACTGAAGCTTTCTTT. Its protein is CASSSGQGATEAFF. The variable domain in full, with the rest retrieved from reference TRBV5-1 and TRBJ1-1, is KAGVTQTPRYLIKTRGQQVTLSCSPISGHRSVSWYQQTPGQGLQFLFEYFSETQRNKGNFPGRFSGRQFSNSRSEMNVSTLELGDSALYLCASSSGQGATEAFFGQGTRLTVV.